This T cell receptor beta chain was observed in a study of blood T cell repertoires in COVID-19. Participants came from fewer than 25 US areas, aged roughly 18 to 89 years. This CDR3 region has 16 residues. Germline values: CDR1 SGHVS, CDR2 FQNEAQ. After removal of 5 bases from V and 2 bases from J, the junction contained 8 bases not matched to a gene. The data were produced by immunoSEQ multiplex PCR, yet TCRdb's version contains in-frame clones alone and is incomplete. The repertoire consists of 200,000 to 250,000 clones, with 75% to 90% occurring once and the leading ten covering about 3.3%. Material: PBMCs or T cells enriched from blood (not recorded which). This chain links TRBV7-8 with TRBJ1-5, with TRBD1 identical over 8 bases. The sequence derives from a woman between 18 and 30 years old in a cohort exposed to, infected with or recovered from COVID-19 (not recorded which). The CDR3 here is CASSAYPTGGNQPQHF. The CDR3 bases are TGTGCCAGCAGCGCATACCCGACAGGGGGCAATCAGCCCCAGCATTTT. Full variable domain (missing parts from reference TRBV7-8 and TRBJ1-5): GAGVSQSPRYKVAKRGQDVALRCDPISGHVSLFWYQQALGQGPEFLTYFQNEAQLDKSGLPSDRFFAERPEGSVSTLKIQRTQQEDSAVYLCASSAYPTGGNQPQHFGDGTRLSIL.